One sample yielded the 27 T cell receptor beta chains listed below, sequenced in a study of Graves' ophthalmopathy and Graves' hyperthyroidism. Amplification of the TCR beta CDR3 regions used RNA transcripts (as template). First-round RT-PCR with HTBI primers preceded a second-round multiplex PCR. TCRdb redid the calling of the multiplex PCR reads with MiXCR, one entry per CDR3 protein. The repertoire consists of 150,000 or so distinct CDR3 sequences, with 39% occurring once and the leading ten covering about 8.2%. Sequenced sample: peripheral blood. All receptors come from a man aged 30 to 39 with Graves' ophthalmopathy.

At least ten counts were recorded for this clonotype. The V gene is TRBV12-3 or TRBV12-4, the J gene TRBJ1-6, with 9 bases aligning to TRBD1. The CDR3 sequence is 17 residues long. J gave up 7 bases and V 6 bases, and 13 bases lay outside the gene matches. This chain's CDR3 is CASRKEQGAPPNSPLHF. Written as DNA, the CDR3 is TGTGCCAGCAGAAAAGAACAGGGGGCGCCCCCGAATTCACCCCTCCACTTT.

This clonotype appeared many times. This sequence joins TRBV28 and TRBJ1-3; D ambiguous. Germline CDR1 and CDR2: MDHEN and SYDVKM. V dropped 8 bases and J dropped 0 bases, with 11 bases sitting between them. The CDR3 extends over 14 amino acids. This CDR3 is CASLKQTSGNTIYF. Written as DNA, the CDR3 is TGTGCCAGCTTGAAGCAGACCTCTGGAAACACCATATATTTT.

This chain joins TRBV12-3 or TRBV12-4 and TRBJ1-1; D possibly corresponds to TRBD1 (5 bases). The CDR3 sequence is 15 residues long. Trimming shortened V by 6 bases and J by 4 bases, and 18 bases separated the two germline ends. The CDR3 region has the DNA TGTGCCAGCAGCCCAGTATGGGGCCCTGGCACTGAAGCTTTCTTT. This codes for CASSPVWGPGTEAFF.

The chain combines TRBV12-3 or TRBV12-4 with TRBJ2-2; D call uncertain. The CDR3 is 14 residues long. Trimming cost V 1 base and J 4 bases, with 7 bases left between them. CDR3 sequence reads: CASSLGSSTGELFF. As DNA, the CDR3 is TGTGCCAGCAGTTTAGGGTCTAGCACCGGGGAGCTGTTTTTT.

The gene calls are TRBV6-2 or TRBV6-3 and TRBJ1-5; 8 bases agree with TRBD1. CDR1 MNHEY and CDR2 SVGEGT come from the germline V gene. Trimming cost V 11 bases and J 0 bases; bases outside gene matches: 18. The CDR3 has 18 residues. CDR3 protein: CAGRQGHKSPTSNQPQHF. CDR3 DNA: TGTGCCGGGCGACAGGGGCACAAGTCCCCGACTAGCAATCAGCCCCAGCATTTT.

This clonotype came up many times. The chain links TRBV10-3 to TRBJ1-1; D might be TRBD1 (6 bases). This CDR3 has 15 amino acids. Germline lookup yields CDR1 ENHRY and CDR2 SYGVKD. With 0 bases removed from V and 5 bases from J, the gap between germline ends came to 13 bases. The CDR3 region has the DNA TGTGCCATCAGTGAGTCGGCCAGGGGTTGGACTGAAGCTTTCTTT. Protein sequence: CAISESARGWTEAFF.

The table lists this clonotype with many counts. The J gene is TRBJ1-6, the V gene TRBV28; D uncertain. The CDR3 has 16 amino acids. V was clipped by 2 bases and J by 10 bases, with 18 bases between them. The germline V gene has CDR1 MDHEN and CDR2 SYDVKM. The CDR3 DNA reads TGTGCCAGCAGTTTAGATGGTAACCCCCTGGGGTCACCCCTCCACTTT. This codes for CASSLDGNPLGSPLHF.

J is TRBJ1-2 and V is TRBV28; D possibly corresponds to TRBD1 (6 bases). The CDR3 runs 16 residues. Germline V gene data show CDR1 as MDHEN and CDR2 as SYDVKM. V lost 4 bases and J 4 bases, leaving 19 bases between the germline ends. In DNA, the CDR3 is TGTGCCAGCAGTTCCCACCGGGACATGGGGCTCTATGGCTACACCTTC. This encodes CASSSHRDMGLYGYTF.

V is TRBV6-1 and J is TRBJ1-1; TRBD1 matches at 9 bases. Germline V gene lookup returns CDR1 MNHNS and CDR2 SASEGT. The CDR3 is made up of 14 amino acids. V was clipped by 5 bases and J by 6 bases; unmatched bases: 7. DNA for the CDR3: TGTGCCAGCAGTCGGGACAGGGTGAGGGCTGAAGCTTTCTTT. Its translation: CASSRDRVRAEAFF.

This clonotype was seen repeatedly, ten times or more. The chain has TRBV2 and TRBJ1-5; D is possibly TRBD1 (5 bases). The V gene's germline CDR1 is SNHLY and CDR2 FYNNEI. The CDR3 covers 15 residues. V was pared by 3 bases and J by 2 bases, with 11 bases between. This chain's CDR3 is CASSDEGLGNQPQHF. The DNA of the CDR3 is TGTGCCAGCAGTGACGAGGGGCTGGGCAATCAGCCCCAGCATTTT.

The chain has TRBV6-1 and TRBJ2-7; 7 bases line up with TRBD2. The CDR3 covers 13 residues. Germline V lookup: CDR1 MNHNS, CDR2 SASEGT. The V segment lost 6 bases and the J segment 2 bases; nucleotides outside the gene matches: 4. CDR3 region: CASRPGGAYEQYF. In DNA form, the CDR3 reads TGTGCCAGCAGACCGGGGGGAGCCTACGAGCAGTACTTC.

This clonotype has ten or more counts. CDR3 loop: CASSLKNPWGGETQYF. CDR3 DNA: TGTGCCAGCAGCTTAAAAAACCCGTGGGGGGGAGAGACCCAGTACTTC. This chain joins TRBV7-8 and TRBJ2-5, with 7 positions matching TRBD2. CDR1 SGHVS and CDR2 FQNEAQ come from the germline V gene. Germline trimming cut 2 bases from V and 4 bases from J; bases unmatched to any gene: 10. The CDR3 extends over 16 amino acids.

This clonotype was counted ten times or more. The V gene is TRBV11-3, the J gene TRBJ1-2, with 9 bases lining up with TRBD1. V gave up 5 bases and J gave up 4 bases; unmatched junction bases: 8. This CDR3 spans 15 amino acids. The germline V gene encodes CDR1 SGHNT and CDR2 YENEEA. The CDR3 spells CASSPGTGHGYGYTF. DNA for the CDR3: TGTGCCAGCAGCCCCGGGACAGGGCACGGCTATGGCTACACCTTC.

This clonotype was seen at least ten times. The chain joins TRBV7-3 to TRBJ1-1, with TRBD1 identical over 8 bases. CDR3 length equals 14 residues. The ends lost 6 bases at V and 2 bases at J; junction bases unmatched: 5. Per germline, CDR1 SGHTA and CDR2 FQGTGA. The DNA for the CDR3 is TGTGCCAGCAGTGCCGGGACAGGAAACACTGAAGCTTTCTTT. Translated: CASSAGTGNTEAFF.

This clonotype was observed at least ten times. The chain is built from TRBV6-5 and TRBJ2-7; D may be TRBD1 or TRBD2 (5 bases each). Trimming pared 6 bases from V and 2 bases from J, leaving 17 bases between. The CDR3 length is 15 residues. Germline loops: CDR1 MNHEY, CDR2 SVGAGI. DNA of the CDR3: TGTGCCAGCAGCCCTGCCCCGGGACGGGCCTACGAGCAGTACTTC. It codes for CASSPAPGRAYEQYF.

The table lists this clonotype with many counts. This chain uses TRBV6-5 with TRBJ2-5, with 9 positions matching TRBD2. V dropped 6 bases and J dropped 1; count of bases not matched to a gene: 0. This CDR3 comprises 13 residues. Germline V gene sequence: CDR1 MNHEY, CDR2 SVGAGI. The CDR3, as DNA: TGTGCCAGCAGGACTAGCGGCCAAGAGACCCAGTACTTC. It specifies CASRTSGQETQYF.

This clonotype occurred many times. The chain employs TRBV4-1 and TRBJ1-6; D is ambiguous. CDR1 and CDR2 (germline): MGHRA, YSYEKL. The CDR3 length is 12 residues. The V end was cut by 1 base, the J end by 10 bases, with 5 bases between. CDR3: CASSQVNSPLHF. The DNA for the CDR3 is TGCGCCAGCAGCCAAGTTAACTCACCCCTCCACTTT.

This clonotype came up many times. This chain connects TRBV19 to TRBJ2-2; the D is unclear. Trimming cost V 7 bases and J 6 bases, with 12 bases left between them. The CDR3 covers 13 residues. CDR1 and CDR2 (germline): LNHDA, SQIVND (reference sequence). CDR3 in amino acids: CASIPHFAGELFF. CDR3 DNA: TGTGCCAGTATCCCCCATTTTGCCGGGGAGCTGTTTTTT.

V is TRBV7-8 and J is TRBJ2-5, with D perhaps assigned TRBD1 or TRBD2 (5 bases each). Germline V gives CDR1 SGHVS, CDR2 FQNEAQ. Trimming left V 5 bases short and J 5 bases short, with 12 bases between. This CDR3 region has 13 residues. This CDR3 reads CASSRGAAETQYF. The CDR3, as DNA: TGTGCCAGCAGCCGAGGGGCGGCGGAGACCCAGTACTTC.

The V gene is TRBV2, the J gene TRBJ2-7; D is perhaps TRBD2 (7 bases). The CDR3 length is 14 residues. Germline V gene sequence: CDR1 SNHLY, CDR2 FYNNEI. V was cut by 1 base and J by 4 bases, with 11 bases left in between. CDR3: CASSEGGGGYEQYF. The DNA of the CDR3 is TGTGCCAGCAGTGAAGGGGGAGGGGGTTACGAGCAGTACTTC.

This clonotype was seen ten or more times. The chain employs TRBV20-1 and TRBJ2-7, with 11 bases identical to TRBD1. Germline values: CDR1 DFQATT, CDR2 SNEGSKA (reference sequence). V trimming: 3 bases; J trimming: 2 bases; junction bases outside the gene matches: 15. The CDR3 is 18 amino acids. CDR3 bases: TGCAGTGCTAGTTGGGGAATGTTCCGGGACAGGGGGGCCTACGAGCAGTACTTC. This codes for CSASWGMFRDRGAYEQYF.

In this sample, this clonotype turned up once. This chain connects TRBV28 to TRBJ1-5, with 10 bases aligning to TRBD1. Germline V lookup: CDR1 MDHEN, CDR2 SYDVKM. V dropped 7 bases and J dropped 7; count of bases not matched to a gene: 7. There are 14 residues in the CDR3. The chain's CDR3 is CASIPGQGYQPQHF. CDR3 bases: TGTGCCAGCATCCCGGGACAGGGGTACCAGCCCCAGCATTTT. Full variable domain (rest looked up from reference TRBV28 and TRBJ1-5): DVKVTQSSRYLVKRTGEKVFLECVQDMDHENMFWYRQDPGLGLRLIYFSYDVKMKEKGDIPEGYSVSREKKERFSLILESASTNQTSMYLCASIPGQGYQPQHFGDGTRLSIL.

This clonotype came up many times. The CDR3 sequence is CSAGQGRGQPQHF. The DNA for the CDR3 is TGCAGCGCCGGACAGGGACGAGGGCAGCCCCAGCATTTT. This chain links TRBV29-1 with TRBJ1-5, with 8 bases that match TRBD1. Germline V lookup: CDR1 SQVTM, CDR2 ANQGSEA. The CDR3 loop spans 13 amino acids. Unmatched junction bases numbered 9, after V lost 7 bases and J lost 7 bases.

The V gene is TRBV12-3 or TRBV12-4, the J gene TRBJ1-1, with D perhaps matching TRBD1 (6 bases). The length of the CDR3 is 11 residues. V was shortened by 2 bases and J by 11 bases, with 9 bases between the two germline ends. This CDR3 reads CASSLTGSAFF. CDR3 DNA sequence: TGTGCCAGCAGTTTAACAGGGTCGGCTTTCTTT.

This clonotype was seen ten or more times. The J gene is TRBJ2-7, the V gene TRBV15; D possibly corresponds to TRBD2 (5 bases). The CDR3 is made up of 15 amino acids. The ends were cut back, 0 bases at V and 3 bases at J, with 12 bases in the middle. Germline V CDR1 and CDR2: LNHNV, YYDKDF (reference sequence). The CDR3 nucleotides read TGTGCCACCAGCAGAGAGGTCGCTGAGGGCTACGAGCAGTACTTC. Its protein is CATSREVAEGYEQYF. The complete variable domain, with remaining parts taken from reference TRBV15 and TRBJ2-7, reads DAMVIQNPRYQVTQFGKPVTLSCSQTLNHNVMYWYQQKSSQAPKLLFHYYDKDFNNEADTPDNFQSRRPNTSFCFLDIRSPGLGDTAMYLCATSREVAEGYEQYFGPGTRLTVT.

This clonotype was observed a few times. This sequence joins TRBV30 and TRBJ2-7, with D maybe TRBD1 (6 bases). Trimming left V 8 bases short and J 3 bases short, with 14 bases between. The CDR3 loop spans 12 amino acids. The germline V gene has CDR1 GTSNPN and CDR2 SVGIG (reference sequence). The CDR3 reads CAGGRDHYEQYF. The DNA for the CDR3 is TGTGCCGGGGGCAGGGACCACTACGAGCAGTACTTC.

This clonotype was seen repeatedly, ten times or more. The rearrangement uses TRBV28 and TRBJ1-1; D gene uncertain. This CDR3 is 15 amino acids long. V shed 6 bases and J shed 5 bases, with 19 bases lying between them. Per the germline V gene, CDR1 is MDHEN and CDR2 is SYDVKM. CDR3 residues: CASRLSFVGKTEAFF. DNA for the CDR3: TGTGCCAGCAGACTCTCCTTTGTGGGGAAGACTGAAGCTTTCTTT.